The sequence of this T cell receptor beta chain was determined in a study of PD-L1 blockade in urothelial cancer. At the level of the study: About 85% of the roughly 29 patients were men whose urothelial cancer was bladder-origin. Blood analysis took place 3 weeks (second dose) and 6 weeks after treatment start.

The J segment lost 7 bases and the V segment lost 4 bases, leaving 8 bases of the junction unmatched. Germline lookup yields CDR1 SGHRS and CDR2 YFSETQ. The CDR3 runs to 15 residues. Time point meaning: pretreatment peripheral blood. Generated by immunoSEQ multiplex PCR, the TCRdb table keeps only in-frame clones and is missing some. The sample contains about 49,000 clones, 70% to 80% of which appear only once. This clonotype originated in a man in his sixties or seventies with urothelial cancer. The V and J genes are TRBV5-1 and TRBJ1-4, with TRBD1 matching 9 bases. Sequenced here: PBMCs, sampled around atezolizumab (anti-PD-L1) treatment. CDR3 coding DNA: TGCGCCAGCAGCACCCGACAGGGGGGGAGTGAAAAACTGTTTTTT. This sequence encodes CASSTRQGGSEKLFF.